This passage covers 17 T cell receptor beta chains from one sample sequenced in a study of blood T cell repertoires in COVID-19. TCRdb's copy holds only in-frame clones and misses some; the assay was immunoSEQ multiplex PCR. The sample gives over 250,000 clones, around 86% of which show up once; 10% to 15% is in the top ten. Sequencing input: peripheral blood. These receptors were collected from a human donor in a cohort sampled during active COVID-19.

V is TRBV6-5 and J is TRBJ2-5; D might be TRBD1 (6 bases). The germline CDR1 and CDR2 sequences are MNHEY and SVGAGI. Trimming removed 7 bases from V and 6 bases from J, with 9 bases in between. The CDR3 extends over 11 amino acids. DNA for the CDR3: TGTGCCAGCATGGGGACAAAGACCCAGTACTTC. Protein product: CASMGTKTQYF.

This clone was counted only a few times. The chain carries TRBV5-6 and TRBJ2-1; 7 positions agree with TRBD2. The CDR3 contains 16 residues. Germline V lookup: CDR1 SGHDT, CDR2 YYEEEE. V lost 0 bases, J lost 8 bases, and 11 bases stayed unmatched. The CDR3 here is CASSLGLALTSDEQFF. CDR3 nucleotide sequence: TGTGCCAGCAGCTTGGGACTAGCCCTTACAAGCGATGAGCAGTTCTTC.

The chain is built from TRBV5-5 and TRBJ2-1, with TRBD2 as a possible D gene (5 bases). Trimming shortened V by 4 bases and J by 10 bases, and 18 bases separated the two germline ends. CDR1 is SGHKS and CDR2 is YYEKEE in the germline V gene (reference sequence). This CDR3 has 14 amino acids. CDR3 DNA sequence: TGTGCCAGCAGCCCGGGTCTAAGAGGCGGGGAGCAGTTCTTC. It specifies CASSPGLRGGEQFF.

There are a few counts of this clone. The chain carries TRBV4-1 and TRBJ1-2, with 9 bases identical to TRBD1. CDR3 length: 17 amino acids. J lost 3 bases, V lost 0 bases, and 8 bases had no gene match. CDR1 is MGHRA, CDR2 YSYEKL, per germline. CDR3 bases: TGCGCCAGCAGCCAAGATGGGACAGGGAGGTTGGACTATGGCTACACCTTC. This codes for CASSQDGTGRLDYGYTF.

The chain employs TRBV21-1 and TRBJ1-5; the table's D call, TRBD1, has no DNA check behind it. TRBV21-1 is noted as a pseudogene. This CDR3 comprises 16 residues. CDR3 protein: CASSSRETGSCQPQHF. In nucleotides, the CDR3 is TGTGCCAGCAGCTCACGAGAGACAGGGTCCTGTCAGCCCCAGCATTTT.

In regard to this clone: At one of its ends the junction is not consistent with the germline gene, which may arise from a read error. The chain employs TRBV6-2 or TRBV6-3 and TRBJ1-2; D is uncertain. The CDR3 covers 12 residues. The V gene's germline CDR1 is MNHEY and CDR2 SVGEGT. CDR3 sequence: CASSPTRAGSTF. The CDR3 DNA reads TGTGCCAGCAGCCCGACCAGAGCGGGCTCCACCTTC.

The chain combines TRBV5-1 with TRBJ2-1, with 8 positions matching TRBD2. V trimming: 4 bases; J trimming: 0 bases; junction bases outside the gene matches: 6. Germline V gene data show CDR1 as SGHRS and CDR2 as YFSETQ. This CDR3 has 16 residues. The CDR3 DNA reads as TGCGCCAGCAGCCCGGGAGGGACTGGCTCCTACAATGAGCAGTTCTTC. It yields the protein CASSPGGTGSYNEQFF.

In its sample, this clone was seen a few times. This chain connects TRBV20-1 to TRBJ1-5; 9 nucleotides line up with TRBD1. The CDR3 has 16 amino acids. J lost 2 bases, V lost 3 bases, and 8 bases had no gene match. Germline V lookup: CDR1 DFQATT, CDR2 SNEGSKA (reference sequence). CDR3 sequence (DNA): TGCAGTGCTAGTCCCGCAGACAGGGGGGGCAATCAGCCCCAGCATTTT. Its protein product is CSASPADRGGNQPQHF.

The chain joins TRBV7-2 to TRBJ2-3, with 8 bases identical to TRBD2. The CDR3 spans 15 residues. After removal of 3 bases from V and 0 bases from J, the junction contained 2 bases not matched to a gene. Germline-derived CDR1 and CDR2 are SGHTA and FQGNSA. The CDR3 region has the DNA TGTGCCAGCAGCTTTTCTAGCGGGAGCACAGATACGCAGTATTTT. Residues: CASSFSSGSTDTQYF.

The chain links TRBV4-3 to TRBJ2-1, with D possibly being TRBD2 (5 bases). This CDR3 region has 17 residues. V was pared by 0 bases and J by 1 base, with 13 bases between. Germline assignment: CDR1 LGHNA and CDR2 YSLEER. The CDR3 is CASSQEPPPGSYNEQFF. CDR3 coding DNA: TGCGCCAGCAGCCAAGAGCCCCCGCCGGGATCCTACAATGAGCAGTTCTTC.

This chain connects TRBV5-4 to TRBJ2-1, with D perhaps TRBD2 (5 bases). Germline loops: CDR1 SGHNT, CDR2 YYREEE (reference sequence). This CDR3 has 16 residues. The germline V and J ends were trimmed by 0 bases and 2 bases, with 12 bases remaining between them. The CDR3 spells CASSLDGGLPYNEQFF. The CDR3 DNA sequence: TGTGCCAGCAGCTTGGATGGAGGACTCCCCTACAATGAGCAGTTCTTC.

The rearrangement uses TRBV28 and TRBJ2-5, with TRBD2 identical over 10 bases. CDR1 and CDR2 from the germline V gene are MDHEN and SYDVKM. The length of the CDR3 is 15 residues. Trimming took 4 bases from V and 1 from J; bases not matched to a gene: 3. CDR3 coding DNA: TGTGCCAGCAGTTGGAGCGGGAGGGTCCAAGAGACCCAGTACTTC. It specifies CASSWSGRVQETQYF.

The V and J genes are TRBV7-9 and TRBJ2-2, with D hard to call. CDR3 size: 15 residues. V was shortened by 3 bases and J by 2 bases, with 10 bases between the two germline ends. CDR1 is SEHNR and CDR2 is FQNEAQ in the germline V gene (reference sequence). The CDR3, as DNA: TGTGCCAGCAGCTTCCGACTCCTAAACACCGGGGAGCTGTTTTTT. Protein product: CASSFRLLNTGELFF.

This chain connects TRBV5-4 to TRBJ1-1; 7 nucleotides agree with TRBD1. V lost 4 bases and J lost 5; bases outside the gene matches: 5. Germline assignment: CDR1 SGHNT and CDR2 YYREEE (reference sequence). This CDR3 has 13 amino acids. The CDR3 DNA is TGTGCCAGCAGCGAAGGGGGCCGGACTGAAGCTTTCTTT. Encoded protein: CASSEGGRTEAFF.

This clone was found once. The V gene is TRBV10-3, the J gene TRBJ2-3; TRBD2 might be the D (6 bases). The V gene's germline CDR1 is ENHRY and CDR2 SYGVKD. The V and J ends lost 7 bases and 0 bases respectively, with 14 bases between them. CDR3 length: 15 residues. In DNA, the CDR3 is TGTGCCATCAAAGGAGCGGGTACTAGCACAGATACGCAGTATTTT. Residues: CAIKGAGTSTDTQYF.

V usage is TRBV18 and J usage is TRBJ2-5; TRBD1 matches 7 bases. V was pared by 3 bases and J by 4 bases, with 2 bases of the junction left unmatched. The CDR3 totals 13 residues. Looked up from germline, CDR1 is KGHSH and CDR2 is LQKENI. This chain's CDR3 is CASSPHRGETQYF. CDR3 DNA: TGTGCCAGCTCACCTCACAGGGGAGAGACCCAGTACTTC.

The CDR3 spells CASSEGPSYEQYF. CDR3 DNA: TGTGCCAGCAGTGAGGGCCCTTCCTACGAGCAGTACTTC. The chain is built from TRBV6-1 and TRBJ2-7; D ambiguous. Trimming pared 3 bases from V and 1 base from J, leaving 7 bases between. The CDR3 length is 13 residues. Germline CDR1 reads MNHNS; CDR2 reads SASEGT.